This T cell receptor beta chain was sequenced in a study of vaccination and CD4 T cells after COVID-19. Study summary: Cells received overlapping spike peptides from SARS-CoV-2, HCoV-NL63, HCoV-OC43 and HCoV-229E as stimulation.

This clonotype was detected a few times. Antigen unknown. The CDR3 covers 16 residues. CDR1 is LNHDA and CDR2 is SQIVND in the germline V gene (reference sequence). V lost 7 bases and J lost 4, with 19 bases in between. Treatment of the sample: approximately 9-day PBMC culture with coronavirus spike peptide pools or control peptides (ViraFEST assay). Oncomine TCR Beta short-read sequencing was applied to DNA from cultured CD4+ T cells. TCRdb ran MiXCR on the PCR reads and lists one entry per CDR3 protein. Of 11,000 to 15,000 distinct CDR3 sequences listed, around 67% are singletons. V gene TRBV19 combines with J gene TRBJ2-2, with D maybe TRBD2 (6 bases). The specimen was CD4+ T cells from blood, cultured in vitro. The sequence derives from a human donor who had recovered from COVID-19. This CDR3 reads CASTLGLAMITGELFF. For the CDR3, the DNA is TGTGCCAGTACCCTGGGGCTAGCGATGATCACCGGGGAGCTGTTTTTT.